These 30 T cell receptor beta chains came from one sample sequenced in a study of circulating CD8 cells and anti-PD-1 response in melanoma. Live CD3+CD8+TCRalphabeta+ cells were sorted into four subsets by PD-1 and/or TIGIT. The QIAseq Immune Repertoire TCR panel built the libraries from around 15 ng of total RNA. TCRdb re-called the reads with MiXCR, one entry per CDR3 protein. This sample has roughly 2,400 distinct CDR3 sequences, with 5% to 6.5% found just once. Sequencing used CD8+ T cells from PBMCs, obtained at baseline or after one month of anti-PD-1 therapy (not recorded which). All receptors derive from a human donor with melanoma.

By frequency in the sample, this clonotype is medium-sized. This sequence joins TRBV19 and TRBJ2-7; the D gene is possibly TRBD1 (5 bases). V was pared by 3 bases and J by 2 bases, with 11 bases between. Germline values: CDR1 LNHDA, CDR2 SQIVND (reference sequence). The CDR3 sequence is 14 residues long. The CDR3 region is CASSMGQGPYEQYF. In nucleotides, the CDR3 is TGTGCCAGTAGTATGGGGCAGGGCCCCTACGAGCAGTACTTC.

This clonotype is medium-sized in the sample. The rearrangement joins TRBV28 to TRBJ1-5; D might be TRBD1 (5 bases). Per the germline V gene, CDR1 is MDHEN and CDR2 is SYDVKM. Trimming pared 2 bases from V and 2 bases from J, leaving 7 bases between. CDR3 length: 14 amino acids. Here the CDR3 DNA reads TGTGCCAGCAGTTTAGGCAGGGGCAATCAGCCCCAGCATTTT. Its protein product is CASSLGRGNQPQHF. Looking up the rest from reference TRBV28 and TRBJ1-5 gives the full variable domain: DVKVTQSSRYLVKRTGEKVFLECVQDMDHENMFWYRQDPGLGLRLIYFSYDVKMKEKGDIPEGYSVSREKKERFSLILESASTNQTSMYLCASSLGRGNQPQHFGDGTRLSIL.

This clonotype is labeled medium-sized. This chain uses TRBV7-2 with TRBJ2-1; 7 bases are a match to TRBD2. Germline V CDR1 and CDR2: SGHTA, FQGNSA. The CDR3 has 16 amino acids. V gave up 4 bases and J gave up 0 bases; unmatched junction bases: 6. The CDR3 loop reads CASSYWDYASYNEQFF. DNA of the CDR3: TGTGCCAGCAGCTACTGGGACTACGCCTCCTACAATGAGCAGTTCTTC.

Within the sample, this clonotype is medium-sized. The CDR3 reads CASSLDGEDTDTQYF. Written as DNA, the CDR3 is TGTGCCAGCAGCTTGGATGGTGAAGACACAGATACGCAGTATTTT. The V and J genes are TRBV5-4 and TRBJ2-3; no definite D call. Between the trimmed V and J ends, which lost 0 bases and 2 bases, there was a span of 10 bases. Germline assignment: CDR1 SGHNT and CDR2 YYREEE (reference sequence). The CDR3 is 15 amino acids.

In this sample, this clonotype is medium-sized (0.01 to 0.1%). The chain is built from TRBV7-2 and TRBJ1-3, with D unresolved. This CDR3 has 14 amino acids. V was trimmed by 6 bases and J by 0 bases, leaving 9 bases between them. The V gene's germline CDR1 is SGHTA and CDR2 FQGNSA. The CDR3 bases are TGTGCCAGCAGTTCCCGGGACTCTGGAAACACCATATATTTT. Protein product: CASSSRDSGNTIYF.

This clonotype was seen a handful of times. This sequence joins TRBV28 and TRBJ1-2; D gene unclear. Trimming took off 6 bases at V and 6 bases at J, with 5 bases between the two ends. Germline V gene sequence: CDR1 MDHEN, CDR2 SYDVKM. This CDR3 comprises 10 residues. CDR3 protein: CASRRNGYTF. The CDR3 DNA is TGTGCCAGCAGGCGTAATGGCTACACCTTC.

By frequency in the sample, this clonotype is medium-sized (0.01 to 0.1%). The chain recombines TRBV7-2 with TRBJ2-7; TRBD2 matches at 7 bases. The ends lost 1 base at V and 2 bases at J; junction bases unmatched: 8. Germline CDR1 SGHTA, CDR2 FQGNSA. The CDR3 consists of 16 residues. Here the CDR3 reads CASSLEPAGRAYEQYF. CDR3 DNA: TGTGCCAGCAGCTTAGAGCCAGCGGGGCGGGCCTACGAGCAGTACTTC. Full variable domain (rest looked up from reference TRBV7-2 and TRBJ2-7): GAGVSQSPSNKVTEKGKDVELRCDPISGHTALYWYRQSLGQGLEFLIYFQGNSAPDKSGLPSDRFSAERTGGSVSTLTIQRTQQEDSAVYLCASSLEPAGRAYEQYFGPGTRLTVT.

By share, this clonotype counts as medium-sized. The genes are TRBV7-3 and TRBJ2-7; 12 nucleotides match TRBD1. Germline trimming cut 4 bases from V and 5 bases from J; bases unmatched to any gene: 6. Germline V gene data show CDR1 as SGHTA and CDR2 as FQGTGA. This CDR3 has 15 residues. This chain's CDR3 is CASSSSGTGGHEQYF. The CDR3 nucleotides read TGTGCCAGCAGCTCGTCCGGGACAGGGGGCCACGAGCAGTACTTC. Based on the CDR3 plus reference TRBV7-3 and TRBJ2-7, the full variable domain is GAGVSQTPSNKVTEKGKYVELRCDPISGHTALYWYRQSLGQGPEFLIYFQGTGAADDSGLPNDRFFAVRPEGSVSTLKIQRTERGDSAVYLCASSSSGTGGHEQYFGPGTRLTVT.

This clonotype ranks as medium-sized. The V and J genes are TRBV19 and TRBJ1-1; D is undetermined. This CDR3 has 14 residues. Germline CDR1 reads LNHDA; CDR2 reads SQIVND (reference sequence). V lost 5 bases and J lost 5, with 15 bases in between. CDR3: CASSYGPEGTEAFF. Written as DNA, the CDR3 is TGTGCCAGTAGTTATGGCCCGGAGGGAACTGAAGCTTTCTTT.

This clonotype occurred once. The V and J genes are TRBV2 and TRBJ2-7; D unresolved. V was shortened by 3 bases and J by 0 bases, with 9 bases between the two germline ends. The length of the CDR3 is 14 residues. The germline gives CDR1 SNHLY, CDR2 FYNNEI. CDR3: CASSEGSSSYEQYF. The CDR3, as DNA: TGTGCCAGCAGTGAGGGATCGAGCTCCTACGAGCAGTACTTC.

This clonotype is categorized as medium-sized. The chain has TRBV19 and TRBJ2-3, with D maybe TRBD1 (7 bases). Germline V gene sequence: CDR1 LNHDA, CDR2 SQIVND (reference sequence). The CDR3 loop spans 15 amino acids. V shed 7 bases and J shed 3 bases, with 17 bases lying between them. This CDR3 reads CASTQGGFRTDTQYF. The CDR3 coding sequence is TGTGCCAGTACCCAGGGGGGCTTTAGGACAGATACGCAGTATTTT.

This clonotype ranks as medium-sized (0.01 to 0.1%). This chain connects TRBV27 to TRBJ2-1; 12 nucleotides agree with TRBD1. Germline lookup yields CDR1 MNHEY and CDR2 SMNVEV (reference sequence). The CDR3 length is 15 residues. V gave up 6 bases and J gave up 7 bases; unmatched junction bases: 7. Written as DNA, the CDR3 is TGTGCCAGCAGGGGGTGGGACAGGGGGCAGAATGAGCAGTTCTTC. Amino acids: CASRGWDRGQNEQFF.

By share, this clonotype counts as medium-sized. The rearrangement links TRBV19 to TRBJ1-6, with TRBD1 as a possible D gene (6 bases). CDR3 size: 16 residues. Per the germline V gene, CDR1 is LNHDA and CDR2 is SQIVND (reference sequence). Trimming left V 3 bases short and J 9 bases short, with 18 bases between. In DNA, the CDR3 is TGTGCCAGTAGTATCGGGGACACCGTGGTGGGTTCACCCCTCCACTTT. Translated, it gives CASSIGDTVVGSPLHF.

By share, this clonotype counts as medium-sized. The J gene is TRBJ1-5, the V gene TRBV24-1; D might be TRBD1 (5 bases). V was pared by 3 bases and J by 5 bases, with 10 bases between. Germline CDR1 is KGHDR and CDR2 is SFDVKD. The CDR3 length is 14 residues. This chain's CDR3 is CATSDTGTYQPQHF. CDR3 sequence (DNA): TGTGCCACCAGTGATACAGGAACTTATCAGCCCCAGCATTTT.

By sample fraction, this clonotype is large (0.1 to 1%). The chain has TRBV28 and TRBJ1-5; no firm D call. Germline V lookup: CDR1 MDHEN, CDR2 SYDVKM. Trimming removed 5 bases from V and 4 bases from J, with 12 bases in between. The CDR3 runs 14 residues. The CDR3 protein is CASSMRHENQPQHF. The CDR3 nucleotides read TGTGCCAGCAGTATGAGACACGAGAATCAGCCCCAGCATTTT.

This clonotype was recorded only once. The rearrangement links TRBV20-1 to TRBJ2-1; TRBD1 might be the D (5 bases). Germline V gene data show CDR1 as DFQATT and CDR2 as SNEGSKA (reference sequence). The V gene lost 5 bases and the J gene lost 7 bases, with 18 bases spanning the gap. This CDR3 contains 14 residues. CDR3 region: CSAPDMMMSNEQFF. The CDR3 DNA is TGCAGTGCTCCGGACATGATGATGAGTAATGAGCAGTTCTTC.

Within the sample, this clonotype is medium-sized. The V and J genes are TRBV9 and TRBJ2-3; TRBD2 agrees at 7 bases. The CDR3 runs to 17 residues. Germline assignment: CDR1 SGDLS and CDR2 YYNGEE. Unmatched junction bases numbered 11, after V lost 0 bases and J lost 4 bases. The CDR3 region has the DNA TGTGCCAGCAGCGTAGAAGGTGGACTAGGATCTCCAGATACGCAGTATTTT. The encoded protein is CASSVEGGLGSPDTQYF.

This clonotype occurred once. CDR3 nucleotides: TGTGCCAGCAGTTTGGGACAGGGCTCCTACGAGCAGTACTTC. Its protein is CASSLGQGSYEQYF. V is TRBV28 and J is TRBJ2-7; 9 bases fit TRBD1. Germline CDR1 MDHEN, CDR2 SYDVKM. The CDR3 is 14 amino acids. V dropped 3 bases and J dropped 0; count of bases not matched to a gene: 0.

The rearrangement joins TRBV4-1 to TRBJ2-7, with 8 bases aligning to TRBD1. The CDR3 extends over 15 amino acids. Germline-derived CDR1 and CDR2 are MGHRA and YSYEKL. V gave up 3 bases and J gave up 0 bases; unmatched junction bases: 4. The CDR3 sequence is CASSQGGQASYEQYF. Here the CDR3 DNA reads TGCGCCAGCAGCCAGGGGGGACAGGCCTCCTACGAGCAGTACTTC.

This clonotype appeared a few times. CDR3 nucleotide sequence: TGTGCCAGTAGTTGGGGGGGCTCCTACAATGAGCAGTTCTTC. This translates into CASSWGGSYNEQFF. V usage is TRBV19 and J usage is TRBJ2-1; 7 bases fit TRBD2. The CDR3 covers 14 residues. V was pared by 5 bases and J by 0 bases, with 1 base of the junction left unmatched. Germline lookup yields CDR1 LNHDA and CDR2 SQIVND (reference sequence).

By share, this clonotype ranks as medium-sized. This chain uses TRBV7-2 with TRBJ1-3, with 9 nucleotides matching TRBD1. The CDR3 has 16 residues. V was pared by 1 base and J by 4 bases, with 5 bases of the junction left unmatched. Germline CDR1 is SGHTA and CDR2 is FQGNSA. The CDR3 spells CASSLEYRGLGNTIYF. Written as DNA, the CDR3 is TGTGCCAGCAGCTTAGAGTACAGGGGGCTAGGAAACACCATATATTTT.

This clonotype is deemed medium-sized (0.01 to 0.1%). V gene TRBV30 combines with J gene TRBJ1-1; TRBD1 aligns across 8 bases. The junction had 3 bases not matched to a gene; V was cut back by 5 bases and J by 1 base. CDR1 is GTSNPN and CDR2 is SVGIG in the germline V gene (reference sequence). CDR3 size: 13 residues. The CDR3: CAWGGQANTEAFF. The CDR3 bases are TGTGCCTGGGGGGGACAGGCGAACACTGAAGCTTTCTTT.

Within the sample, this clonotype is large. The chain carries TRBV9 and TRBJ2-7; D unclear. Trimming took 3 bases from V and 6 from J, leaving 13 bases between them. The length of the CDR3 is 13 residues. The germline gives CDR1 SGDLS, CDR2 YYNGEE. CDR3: CASSAAGPLEQYF. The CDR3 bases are TGTGCCAGCAGCGCTGCCGGCCCCCTCGAGCAGTACTTC. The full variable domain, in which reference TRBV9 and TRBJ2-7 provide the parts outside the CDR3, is DSGVTQTPKHLITATGQRVTLRCSPRSGDLSVYWYQQSLDQGLQFLIQYYNGEERAKGNILERFSAQQFPDLHSELNLSSLELGDSALYFCASSAAGPLEQYFGPGTRLTVT.

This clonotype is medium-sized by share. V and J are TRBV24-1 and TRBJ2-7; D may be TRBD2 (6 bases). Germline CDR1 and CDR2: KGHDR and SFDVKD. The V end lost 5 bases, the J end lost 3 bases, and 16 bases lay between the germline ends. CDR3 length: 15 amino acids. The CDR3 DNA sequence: TGTGCCACCAGTGCGCGGGACGGCCTCTTCTACGAGCAGTACTTC. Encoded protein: CATSARDGLFYEQYF.

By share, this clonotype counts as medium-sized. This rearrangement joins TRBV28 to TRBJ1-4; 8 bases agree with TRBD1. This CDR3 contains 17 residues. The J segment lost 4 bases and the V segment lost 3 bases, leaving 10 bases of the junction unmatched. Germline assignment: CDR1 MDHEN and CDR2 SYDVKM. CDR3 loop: CASSLVAGGDLNEKLFF. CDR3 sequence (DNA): TGTGCCAGCAGTTTGGTCGCAGGGGGCGACCTTAATGAAAAACTGTTTTTT.

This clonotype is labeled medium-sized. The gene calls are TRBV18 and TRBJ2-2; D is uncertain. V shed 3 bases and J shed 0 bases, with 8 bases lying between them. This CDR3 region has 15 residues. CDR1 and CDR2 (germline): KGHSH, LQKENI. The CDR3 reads CASSPQETNTGELFF. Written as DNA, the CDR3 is TGTGCCAGCTCACCCCAGGAAACGAACACCGGGGAGCTGTTTTTT. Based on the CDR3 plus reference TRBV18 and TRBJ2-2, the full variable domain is NAGVMQNPRHLVRRRGQEARLRCSPMKGHSHVYWYRQLPEEGLKFMVYLQKENIIDESGMPKERFSAEFPKEGPSILRIQQVVRGDSAAYFCASSPQETNTGELFFGEGSRLTVL.

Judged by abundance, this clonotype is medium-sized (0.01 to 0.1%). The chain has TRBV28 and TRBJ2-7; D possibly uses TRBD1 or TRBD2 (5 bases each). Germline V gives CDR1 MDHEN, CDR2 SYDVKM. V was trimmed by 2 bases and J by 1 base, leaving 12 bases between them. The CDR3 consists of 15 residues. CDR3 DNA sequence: TGTGCCAGCAGTTTAGAGGGCAGGGCTTCCTACGAGCAGTACTTC. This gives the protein CASSLEGRASYEQYF.

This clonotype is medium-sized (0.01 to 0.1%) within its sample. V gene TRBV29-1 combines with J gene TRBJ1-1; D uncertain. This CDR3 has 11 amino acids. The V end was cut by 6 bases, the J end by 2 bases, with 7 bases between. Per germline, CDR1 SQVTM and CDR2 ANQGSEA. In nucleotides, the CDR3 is TGCAGCGTGGACCGCAACACTGAAGCTTTCTTT. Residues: CSVDRNTEAFF.

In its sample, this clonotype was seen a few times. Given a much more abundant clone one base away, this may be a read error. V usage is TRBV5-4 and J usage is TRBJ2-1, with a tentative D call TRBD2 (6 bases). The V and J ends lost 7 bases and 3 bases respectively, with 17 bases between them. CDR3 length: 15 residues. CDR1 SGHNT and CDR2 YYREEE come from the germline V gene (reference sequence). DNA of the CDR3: TGTGCCAGCCGTTCCACTAGCAGGGACTACAATGAGCAGTTCTTC. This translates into CASRSTSRDYNEQFF.

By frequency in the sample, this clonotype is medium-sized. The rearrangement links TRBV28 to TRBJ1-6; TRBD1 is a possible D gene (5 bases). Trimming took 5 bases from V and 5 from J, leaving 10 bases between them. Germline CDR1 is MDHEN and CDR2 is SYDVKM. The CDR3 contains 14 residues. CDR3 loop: CASSRDSDNSPLHF. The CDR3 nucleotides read TGTGCCAGCAGTCGGGACTCGGATAATTCACCCCTCCACTTT.